This T cell receptor beta chain is drawn from a study of blood T cell repertoires in COVID-19. On the study more broadly: Acute and convalescent COVID-19 specimens originated in the United States, Italy and Spain.

Authors' analysis steps: By means of reference gene primer amplification, nucleated cell counts were estimated. The protocol was immunoSEQ multiplex PCR, while the TCRdb copy is restricted to in-frame clones and leaves out a portion. V, J and clone size were drawn from that table, and D and trimming were deduced from the DNA. The sample includes around 70,000 clones, around 90% of them seen just once. The sample comprised peripheral blood. The source is a human donor in a cohort sampled during active COVID-19.

The CDR3 region is CASSHRDRPNTEAFF. The CDR3 DNA reads as TGTGCCAGCAGCCACCGGGACAGGCCGAACACTGAAGCTTTCTTT. The V and J genes are TRBV7-9 and TRBJ1-1, with TRBD1 identical over 8 bases. The junction had 6 bases not matched to a gene; V was cut back by 5 bases and J by 1 base. The germline V gene encodes CDR1 SEHNR and CDR2 FQNEAQ (reference sequence). This CDR3 contains 15 residues.